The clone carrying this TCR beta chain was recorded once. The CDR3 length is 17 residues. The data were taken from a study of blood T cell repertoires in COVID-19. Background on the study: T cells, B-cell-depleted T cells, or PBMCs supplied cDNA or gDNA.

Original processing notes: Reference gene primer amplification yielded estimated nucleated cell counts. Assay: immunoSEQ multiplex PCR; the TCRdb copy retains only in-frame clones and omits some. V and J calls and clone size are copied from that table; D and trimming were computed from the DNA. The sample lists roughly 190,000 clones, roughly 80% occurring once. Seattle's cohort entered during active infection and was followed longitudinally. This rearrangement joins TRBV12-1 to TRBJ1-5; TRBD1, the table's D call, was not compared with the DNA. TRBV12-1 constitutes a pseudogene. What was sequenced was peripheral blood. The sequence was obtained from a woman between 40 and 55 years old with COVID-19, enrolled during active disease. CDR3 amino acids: CASSPALGDRGNQPQHF. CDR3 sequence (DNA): TGTGCCAGCAGCCCCGCGCTTGGGGACAGGGGCAATCAGCCCCAGCATTTT.